These 4 T cell receptor beta chains were sequenced from one sample in a study of CD8 T cells in ankylosing spondylitis. A single record per CDR3 protein comes from TCRdb applying MiXCR to the 5' RACE reads. Of around 440,000 distinct CDR3 sequences listed, 15% to 20% are singletons. Antigens for these TCRs are unknown. General study results and limits: In ankylosing spondylitis blood, a motif of several highly homologous TCR beta variants appeared characteristic.

Sequenced input: blood, either unsorted or a sorted T cell fraction (not recorded which). The receptors were sampled from a male donor with ankylosing spondylitis.

This clonotype was observed a handful of times. The genes are TRBV20-1 and TRBJ1-1, with TRBD1 matching over 7 bases. CDR3 size: 13 residues. Germline V gene lookup returns CDR1 DFQATT and CDR2 SNEGSKA (reference sequence). The CDR3 reads CSAPGQQVTEAFF. In DNA, the CDR3 is TGCAGCGCACCGGGACAGCAGGTAACAGAAGCTTTCTTT.

The rearrangement uses TRBV6-2 or TRBV6-3 and TRBJ2-1; TRBD2 aligns across 13 bases. V was clipped by 6 bases and J by 7 bases; unmatched bases: 9. CDR1 is MNHEY, CDR2 SVGEGT, per germline. CDR3 length: 16 amino acids. The CDR3 DNA reads as TGTGCCAGCAGGGGGACTAGCGGGACCCCGGGGAATGAGCAGTTCTTC. Protein product: CASRGTSGTPGNEQFF.

The chain has TRBV2 and TRBJ2-1, with TRBD2 matching over 14 bases. This CDR3 has 16 residues. The V and J ends lost 6 bases and 2 bases, in that order; junction bases with no gene match: 3. Germline V gene data show CDR1 as SNHLY and CDR2 as FYNNEI. The CDR3 DNA sequence: TGTGCCAGCAGAGAGACTAGCGGGAGGGCCTACAATGAGCAGTTCTTC. This encodes CASRETSGRAYNEQFF.

This chain joins TRBV6-1 and TRBJ2-7; no reliable D call. CDR1 is MNHNS, CDR2 SASEGT, per germline. The CDR3 loop spans 12 amino acids. The germline V and J ends were trimmed by 6 bases and 4 bases, with 10 bases remaining between them. In nucleotides, the CDR3 is TGTGCCAGCAGGCAAAGGGTTTACGAGCAGTACTTC. As protein: CASRQRVYEQYF.